The T cell receptor (beta chain) described here comes from a study of T cell responses to AZD1222 COVID-19 vaccine. Study as a whole: Recipients boosted at about 4 weeks or about 12 weeks are pooled.

Sequencing used immunoSEQ multiplex PCR; TCRdb keeps in-frame clones, though not all of them. The sample holds over 75,000 clones, 85% to 90% seen once. The germline V gene has CDR1 SNHLY and CDR2 FYNNEI. The CDR3 loop spans 13 amino acids. Remarks on this clone: The antigen is not known. A read error may account for a junction end that differs from germline.

The study, taken as a whole, reports: The study sampled repertoires only after the peak T cell response.

This sample comprised peripheral blood, obtained on day 0 of AZD1222 vaccination. The chain couples TRBV2 to TRBJ2-2; 10 bases fit TRBD2. The receptor was derived from an adult in good health. The CDR3 region is CASGLAEHRGAVF. In DNA form, the CDR3 reads TGTGCCAGCGGACTAGCGGAACACCGGGGAGCTGTTTTT. Supplemented by reference TRBV2 and TRBJ2-2, the full variable domain reads EPEVTQTPSHQVTQMGQEVILRCVPISNHLYFYWYRQILGQKVEFLVSFYNNEISEKSEIFDDQFSVERPDGSNFTLKIRSTKLEDSAMYFCASGLAEHRGAVFGEGSRLTVL.